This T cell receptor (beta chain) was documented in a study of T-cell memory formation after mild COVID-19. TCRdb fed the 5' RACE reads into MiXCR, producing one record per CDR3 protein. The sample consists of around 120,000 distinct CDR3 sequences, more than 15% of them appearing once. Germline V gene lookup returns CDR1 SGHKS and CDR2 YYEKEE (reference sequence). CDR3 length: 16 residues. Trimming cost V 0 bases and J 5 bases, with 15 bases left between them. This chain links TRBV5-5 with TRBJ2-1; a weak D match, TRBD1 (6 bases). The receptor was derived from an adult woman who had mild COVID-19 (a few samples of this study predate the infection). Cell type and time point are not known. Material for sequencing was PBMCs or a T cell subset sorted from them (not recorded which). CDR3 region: CASSLARGVSNNEQFF. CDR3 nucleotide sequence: TGTGCCAGCAGCTTGGCCAGGGGAGTTTCCAACAATGAGCAGTTCTTC.